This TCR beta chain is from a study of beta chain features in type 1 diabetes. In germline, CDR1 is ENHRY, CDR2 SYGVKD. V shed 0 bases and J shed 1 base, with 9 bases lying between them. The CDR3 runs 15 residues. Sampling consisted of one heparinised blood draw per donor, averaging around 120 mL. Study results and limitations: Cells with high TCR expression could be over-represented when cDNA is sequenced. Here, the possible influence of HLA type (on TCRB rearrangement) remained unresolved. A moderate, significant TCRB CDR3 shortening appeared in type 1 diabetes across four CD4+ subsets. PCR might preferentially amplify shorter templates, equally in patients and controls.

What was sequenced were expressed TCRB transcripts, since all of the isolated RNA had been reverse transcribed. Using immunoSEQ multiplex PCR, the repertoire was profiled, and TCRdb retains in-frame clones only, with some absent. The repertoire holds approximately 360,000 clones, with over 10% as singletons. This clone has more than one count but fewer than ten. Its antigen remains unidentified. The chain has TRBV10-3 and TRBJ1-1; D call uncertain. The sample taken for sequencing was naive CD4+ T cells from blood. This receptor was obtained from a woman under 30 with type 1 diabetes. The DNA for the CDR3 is TGTGCCATCAGTGAGTCACGGAGTCCGAACACTGAAGCTTTCTTT. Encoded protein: CAISESRSPNTEAFF.